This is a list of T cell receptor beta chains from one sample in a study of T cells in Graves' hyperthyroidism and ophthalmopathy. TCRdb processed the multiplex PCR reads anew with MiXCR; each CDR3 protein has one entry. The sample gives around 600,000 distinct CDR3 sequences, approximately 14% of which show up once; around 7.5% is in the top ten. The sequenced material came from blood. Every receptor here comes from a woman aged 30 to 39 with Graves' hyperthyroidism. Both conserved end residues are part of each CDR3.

CDR3 protein: CASSDPAGGYNEQFF
CDR3 length: 15
J gene: TRBJ2-1
V gene: TRBV2

CDR3 protein: CSVDSGGLGYEQYF
CDR3 length: 14
J gene: TRBJ2-7
V gene: TRBV29-1

CDR3 protein: CSARASGRETQYF
CDR3 length: 13
J gene: TRBJ2-5
V gene: TRBV20-1

CDR3 protein: CASKRTSGKNEQFF
CDR3 length: 14
J gene: TRBJ2-1
V gene: TRBV27

CDR3 protein: CASRGQGAYQPQHF
CDR3 length: 14
J gene: TRBJ1-5
V gene: TRBV6-2/TRBV6-3

CDR3 protein: CASSQTPDREQETQYF
CDR3 length: 16
J gene: TRBJ2-5
V gene: TRBV4-1

CDR3 protein: CASSISGTGSYEQYF
CDR3 length: 15
J gene: TRBJ2-7
V gene: TRBV19

CDR3 protein: CASSALRANVLTF
CDR3 length: 13
J gene: TRBJ2-6
V gene: TRBV7-2

CDR3 protein: CASSVGGFQPQHF
CDR3 length: 13
J gene: TRBJ1-5
V gene: TRBV9

CDR3 protein: CASGRRGTYNEQFF
CDR3 length: 14
J gene: TRBJ2-1
V gene: TRBV27

CDR3 protein: CASSPLLGPGGYTF
CDR3 length: 14
J gene: TRBJ1-2
V gene: TRBV5-4

CDR3 protein: CASSYASGSLLSYNEQFF
CDR3 length: 18
J gene: TRBJ2-1
V gene: TRBV6-2/TRBV6-3

CDR3 protein: CASSYTSGYNEQFF
CDR3 length: 14
J gene: TRBJ2-1
V gene: TRBV25-1

CDR3 protein: CASSLLWADTQYF
CDR3 length: 13
J gene: TRBJ2-3
V gene: TRBV5-1

CDR3 protein: CAWSVHRGSTNEKLFF
CDR3 length: 16
J gene: TRBJ1-4
V gene: TRBV30

CDR3 protein: CASSRSTSGGSEQFF
CDR3 length: 15
J gene: TRBJ2-1
V gene: TRBV11-2

CDR3 protein: CATSDGDRVSDTQYF
CDR3 length: 15
J gene: TRBJ2-3
V gene: TRBV24-1

CDR3 protein: CSADRTGSSYGYTF
CDR3 length: 14
J gene: TRBJ1-2
V gene: TRBV20-1

CDR3 protein: CASSFESSGKETQYF
CDR3 length: 15
J gene: TRBJ2-5
V gene: TRBV28

CDR3 protein: CASRVDGTTHEQYF
CDR3 length: 14
J gene: TRBJ2-7
V gene: TRBV6-1

CDR3 protein: CSARGRGLDPNEQFF
CDR3 length: 15
J gene: TRBJ2-1
V gene: TRBV20-1

CDR3 protein: CASCNPPGIEAFF
CDR3 length: 13
J gene: TRBJ1-1
V gene: TRBV11-2

CDR3 protein: CASTKNSDRRYGYTF
CDR3 length: 15
J gene: TRBJ1-2
V gene: TRBV6-2/TRBV6-3

CDR3 protein: CASSIGGKNIQYF
CDR3 length: 13
J gene: TRBJ2-4
V gene: TRBV18

CDR3 protein: CASRRDREWTEAFF
CDR3 length: 14
J gene: TRBJ1-1
V gene: TRBV6-1

CDR3 protein: CAINDRAGNTEAFF
CDR3 length: 14
J gene: TRBJ1-1
V gene: TRBV10-3

CDR3 protein: CSVARGSPTDTQYF
CDR3 length: 14
J gene: TRBJ2-3
V gene: TRBV29-1

CDR3 protein: CASSQSGNTDTQYF
CDR3 length: 14
J gene: TRBJ2-3
V gene: TRBV7-9

CDR3 protein: CASSHLNNEQFF
CDR3 length: 12
J gene: TRBJ2-1
V gene: TRBV3-1

CDR3 protein: CASRDRGWKLFF
CDR3 length: 12
J gene: TRBJ1-4
V gene: TRBV27

CDR3 protein: CASSKGSTGGNTEAFF
CDR3 length: 16
J gene: TRBJ1-1
V gene: TRBV5-4

CDR3 protein: CASSPRTALIEQYF
CDR3 length: 14
J gene: TRBJ2-7
V gene: TRBV27

CDR3 protein: CAISEPTSNQPQHF
CDR3 length: 14
J gene: TRBJ1-5
V gene: TRBV10-3

CDR3 protein: CASSPPGMDEKLFF
CDR3 length: 14
J gene: TRBJ1-4
V gene: TRBV27

CDR3 protein: CASSLWGTWGDSNQPQHF
CDR3 length: 18
J gene: TRBJ1-5
V gene: TRBV12-3/TRBV12-4